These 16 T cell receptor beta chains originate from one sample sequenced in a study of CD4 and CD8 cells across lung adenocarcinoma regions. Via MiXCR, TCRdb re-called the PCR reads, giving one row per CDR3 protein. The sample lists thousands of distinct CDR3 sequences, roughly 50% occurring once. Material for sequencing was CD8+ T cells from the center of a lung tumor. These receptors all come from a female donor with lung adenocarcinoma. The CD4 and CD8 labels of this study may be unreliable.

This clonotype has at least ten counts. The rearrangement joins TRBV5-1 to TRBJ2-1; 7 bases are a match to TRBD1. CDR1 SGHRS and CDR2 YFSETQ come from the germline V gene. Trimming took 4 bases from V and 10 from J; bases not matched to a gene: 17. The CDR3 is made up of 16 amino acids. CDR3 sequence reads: CASSLLTGTVGHEQFF. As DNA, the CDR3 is TGCGCCAGCAGCCTTCTTACCGGGACAGTGGGGCACGAGCAGTTCTTC.

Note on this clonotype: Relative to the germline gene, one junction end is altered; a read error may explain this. For the CDR3, the DNA is TGTGCCAGCATCCGGGGACGAGCCAAAGACATTCAGTACTTC. Translation gives CASIRGRAKDIQYF. J is TRBJ2-4 and V is TRBV6-1; TRBD1 or TRBD2 may be the D gene (5 bases each). The V gene's germline CDR1 is MNHNS and CDR2 SASEGT. This CDR3 is 14 amino acids long.

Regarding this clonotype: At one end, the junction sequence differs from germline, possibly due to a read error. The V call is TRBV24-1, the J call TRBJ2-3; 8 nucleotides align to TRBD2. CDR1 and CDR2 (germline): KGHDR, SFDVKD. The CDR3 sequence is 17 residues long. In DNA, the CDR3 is TGTGCCACCAGTGATTTGAGGACTAGCCCAGGCACAGATACTCAGTACTTT. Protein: CATSDLRTSPGTDTQYF.

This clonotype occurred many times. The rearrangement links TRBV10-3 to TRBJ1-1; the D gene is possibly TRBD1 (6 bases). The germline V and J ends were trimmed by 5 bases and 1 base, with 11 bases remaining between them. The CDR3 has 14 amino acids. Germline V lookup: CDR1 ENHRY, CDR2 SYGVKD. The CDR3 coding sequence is TGTGCCATCAGTCCCCGACAGGCGAACACTGAAGCTTTCTTT. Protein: CAISPRQANTEAFF.

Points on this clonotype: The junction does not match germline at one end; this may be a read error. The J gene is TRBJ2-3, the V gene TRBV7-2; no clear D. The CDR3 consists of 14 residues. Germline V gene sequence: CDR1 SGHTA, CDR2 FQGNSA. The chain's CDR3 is CAGTFVGSTNMQYF. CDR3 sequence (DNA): TGTGCCGGCACCTTCGTAGGAAGCACAAACATGCAGTACTTT. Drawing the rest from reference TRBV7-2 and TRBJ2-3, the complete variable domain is GAGVSQSPSNKVTEKGKDVELRCDPISGHTALYWYRQSLGQGLEFLIYFQGNSAPDKSGLPSDRFSAERTGGSVSTLTIQRTQQEDSAVYLCAGTFVGSTNMQYFGPGTRLTVL.

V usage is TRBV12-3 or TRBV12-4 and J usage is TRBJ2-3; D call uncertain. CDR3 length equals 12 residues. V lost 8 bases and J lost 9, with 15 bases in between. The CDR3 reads CASRRTKNTQYF. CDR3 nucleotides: TGTGCCAGCCGACGGACCAAAAACACGCAGTATTTT.

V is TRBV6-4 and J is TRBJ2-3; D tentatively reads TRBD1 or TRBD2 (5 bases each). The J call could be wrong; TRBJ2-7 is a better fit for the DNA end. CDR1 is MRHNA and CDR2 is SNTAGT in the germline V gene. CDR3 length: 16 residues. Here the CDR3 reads CASSDSGVSATDTQYF. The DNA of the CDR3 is TGTGCCAGCAGTGACTCGGGGGTGTCAGCCACAGATACGCAGTACTTC.

DNA of the CDR3: TGTGCCAGCAGCGCAACAGGCGGGCCCGAAAACATTCAGTACTTC. Its translation is CASSATGGPENIQYF. The rearrangement links TRBV7-6 to TRBJ2-4, with D possibly called TRBD1 or TRBD2 (5 bases each). V was cut by 5 bases and J by 5 bases, with 16 bases left in between. Germline V gene sequence: CDR1 SGHVS, CDR2 FNYEAQ. The CDR3 length is 15 residues.

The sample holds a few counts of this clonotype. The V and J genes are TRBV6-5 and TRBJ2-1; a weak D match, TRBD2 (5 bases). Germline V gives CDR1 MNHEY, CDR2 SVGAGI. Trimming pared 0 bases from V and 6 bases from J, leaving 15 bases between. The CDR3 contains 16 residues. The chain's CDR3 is CASSYSGLAPINEQFF. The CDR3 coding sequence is TGTGCCAGCAGTTACTCCGGACTCGCCCCCATCAATGAGCAGTTCTTC.

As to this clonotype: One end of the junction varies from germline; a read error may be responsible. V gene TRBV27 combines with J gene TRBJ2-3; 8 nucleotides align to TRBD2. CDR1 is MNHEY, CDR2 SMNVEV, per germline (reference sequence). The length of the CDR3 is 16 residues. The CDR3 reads CASTGGGAGEQETQYF. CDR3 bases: TGTGCCAGCACGGGAGGGGGGGCCGGTGAGCAAGAGACCCAGTACTTT.

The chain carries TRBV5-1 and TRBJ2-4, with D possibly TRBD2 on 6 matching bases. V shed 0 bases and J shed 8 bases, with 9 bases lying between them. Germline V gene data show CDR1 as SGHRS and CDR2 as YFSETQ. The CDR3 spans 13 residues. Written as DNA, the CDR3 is TGCGCCAGCAGCTTGGGCAGGGAGGACATTCAGTACTTC. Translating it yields CASSLGREDIQYF.

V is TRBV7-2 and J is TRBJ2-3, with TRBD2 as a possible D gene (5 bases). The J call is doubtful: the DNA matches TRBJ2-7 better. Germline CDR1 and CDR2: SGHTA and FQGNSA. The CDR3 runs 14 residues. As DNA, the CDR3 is TGTGCCGGCACCGGGGTGGGTAGCACAGACACGCAGTACTTC. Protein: CAGTGVGSTDTQYF.

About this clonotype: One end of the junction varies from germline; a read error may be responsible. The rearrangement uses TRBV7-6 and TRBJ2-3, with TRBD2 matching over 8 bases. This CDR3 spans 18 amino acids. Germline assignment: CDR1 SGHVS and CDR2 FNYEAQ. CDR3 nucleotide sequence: TGTGCCAGCAGCTCCCTGGGGGGCGGGGGGCGTGACAAAGAGACCCACTACTTC. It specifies CASSSLGGGGRDKETHYF.

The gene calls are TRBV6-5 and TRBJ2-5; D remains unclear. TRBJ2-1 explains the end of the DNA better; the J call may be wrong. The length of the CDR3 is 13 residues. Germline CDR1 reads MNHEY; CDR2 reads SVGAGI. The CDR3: CASSSEKYNEQFF. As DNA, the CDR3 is TGTGCCAGCAGTTCGGAAAAGTACAATGAGCAGTTCTTC.

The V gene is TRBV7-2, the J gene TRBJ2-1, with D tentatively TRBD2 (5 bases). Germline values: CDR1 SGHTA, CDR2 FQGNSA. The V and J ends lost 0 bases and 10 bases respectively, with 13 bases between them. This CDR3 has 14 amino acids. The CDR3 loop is CASSLAPQREEQFF. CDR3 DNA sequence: TGTGCCAGCAGCTTAGCACCCCAGAGGGAGGAGCAGTTCTTC.

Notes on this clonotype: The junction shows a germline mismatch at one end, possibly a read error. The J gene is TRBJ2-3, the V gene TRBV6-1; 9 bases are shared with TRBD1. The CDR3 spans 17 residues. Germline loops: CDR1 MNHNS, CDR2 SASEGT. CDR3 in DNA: TGTGCCAGCAGTGAACGGATGGGGACAGGGTGGAAAAATACGCGGTACTTT. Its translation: CASSERMGTGWKNTRYF.